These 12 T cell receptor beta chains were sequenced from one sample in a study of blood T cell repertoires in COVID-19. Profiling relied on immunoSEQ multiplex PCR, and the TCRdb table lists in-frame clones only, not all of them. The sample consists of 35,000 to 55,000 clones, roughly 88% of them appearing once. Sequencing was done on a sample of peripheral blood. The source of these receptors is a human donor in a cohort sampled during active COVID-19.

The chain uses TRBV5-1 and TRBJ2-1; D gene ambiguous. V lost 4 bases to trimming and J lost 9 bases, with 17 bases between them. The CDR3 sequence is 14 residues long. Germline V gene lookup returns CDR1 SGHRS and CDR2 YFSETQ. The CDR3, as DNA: TGCGCCAGCAGCCCCGGTGCAGGATTCGGTGAGCAGTTCTTC. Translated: CASSPGAGFGEQFF. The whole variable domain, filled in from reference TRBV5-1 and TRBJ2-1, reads KAGVTQTPRYLIKTRGQQVTLSCSPISGHRSVSWYQQTPGQGLQFLFEYFSETQRNKGNFPGRFSGRQFSNSRSEMNVSTLELGDSALYLCASSPGAGFGEQFFGPGTRLTVL.

CDR3 in DNA: TGTGCCAGCATCTTATGGGGAGGGAACACTGAAGCTTTCTTT. Protein sequence: CASILWGGNTEAFF. V usage is TRBV6-5 and J usage is TRBJ1-1; D is uncertain. CDR1 and CDR2 from the germline V gene are MNHEY and SVGAGI. CDR3 length: 14 residues. V lost 7 bases, J lost 1 base, and 13 bases lay in between.

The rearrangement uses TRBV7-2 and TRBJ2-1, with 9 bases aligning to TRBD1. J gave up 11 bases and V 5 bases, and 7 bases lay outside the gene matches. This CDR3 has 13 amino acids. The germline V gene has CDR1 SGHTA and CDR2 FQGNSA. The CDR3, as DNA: TGTGCCAGCAGCCCTGGACAGGGGAGGAAGCAGTTCTTC. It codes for CASSPGQGRKQFF.

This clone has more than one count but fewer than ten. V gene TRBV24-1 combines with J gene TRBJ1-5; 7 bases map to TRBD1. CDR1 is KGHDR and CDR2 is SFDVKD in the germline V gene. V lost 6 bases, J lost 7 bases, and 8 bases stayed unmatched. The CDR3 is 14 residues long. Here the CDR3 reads CATSPRQGGQPQHF. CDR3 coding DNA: TGTGCCACCAGTCCTAGACAGGGCGGGCAGCCCCAGCATTTT.

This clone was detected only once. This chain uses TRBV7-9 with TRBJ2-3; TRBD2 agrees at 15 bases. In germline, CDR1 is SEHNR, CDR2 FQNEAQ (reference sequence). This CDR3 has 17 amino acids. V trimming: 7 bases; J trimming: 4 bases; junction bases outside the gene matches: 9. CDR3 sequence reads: CASIKGLAGGPSDTQYF. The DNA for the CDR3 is TGTGCCAGCATCAAAGGACTAGCGGGGGGGCCATCAGATACGCAGTATTTT.

This chain's CDR3 is CASRDGQGVYSPLHF. The CDR3 nucleotides read TGTGCCAGCAGAGACGGACAGGGGGTATACTCACCCCTCCACTTT. The rearrangement uses TRBV7-9 and TRBJ1-6; 10 positions match TRBD1. The CDR3 contains 15 residues. Germline assignment: CDR1 SEHNR and CDR2 FQNEAQ (reference sequence). Trimming cost V 6 bases and J 10 bases; bases outside gene matches: 9.

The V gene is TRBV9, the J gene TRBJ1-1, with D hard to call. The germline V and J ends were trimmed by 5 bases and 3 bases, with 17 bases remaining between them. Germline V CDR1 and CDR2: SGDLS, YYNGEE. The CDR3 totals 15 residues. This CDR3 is CASSVQVEGDTEAFF. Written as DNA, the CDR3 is TGTGCCAGCAGTGTTCAAGTGGAGGGCGACACTGAAGCTTTCTTT.

CDR3 sequence (DNA): TGTGCCACAGGAGGGACCTACAATGAGCAGTTCTTC. Translating gives CATGGTYNEQFF. J is TRBJ2-1 and V is TRBV6-5, with TRBD2 as a possible D gene (6 bases). V was clipped by 10 bases and J by 2 bases, with 9 bases between them. In germline, CDR1 is MNHEY, CDR2 SVGAGI. The CDR3 extends over 12 amino acids.

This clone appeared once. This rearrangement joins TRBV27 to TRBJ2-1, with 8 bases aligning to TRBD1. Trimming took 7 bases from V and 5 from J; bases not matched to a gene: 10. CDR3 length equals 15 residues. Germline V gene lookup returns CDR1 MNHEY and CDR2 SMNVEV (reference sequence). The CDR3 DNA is TGTGCCAGCATTCAACGGACAGGGCTCAACAATGAGCAGTTCTTC. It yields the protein CASIQRTGLNNEQFF.

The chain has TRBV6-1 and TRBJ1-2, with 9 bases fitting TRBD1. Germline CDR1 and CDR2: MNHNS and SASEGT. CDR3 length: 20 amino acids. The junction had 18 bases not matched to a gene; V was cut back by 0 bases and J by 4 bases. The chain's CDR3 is CASSEAPSGGTGTAGYGYTF. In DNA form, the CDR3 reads TGTGCCAGCAGTGAAGCGCCTTCAGGGGGGACAGGGACTGCGGGCTATGGCTACACCTTC.

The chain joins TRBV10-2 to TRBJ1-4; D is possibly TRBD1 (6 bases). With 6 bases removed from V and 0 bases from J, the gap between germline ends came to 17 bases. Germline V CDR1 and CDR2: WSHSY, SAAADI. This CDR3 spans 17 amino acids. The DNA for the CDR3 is TGCGCCAGCAGCGTAACAGGGTCAGGCTCAACTAATGAAAAACTGTTTTTT. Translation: CASSVTGSGSTNEKLFF.

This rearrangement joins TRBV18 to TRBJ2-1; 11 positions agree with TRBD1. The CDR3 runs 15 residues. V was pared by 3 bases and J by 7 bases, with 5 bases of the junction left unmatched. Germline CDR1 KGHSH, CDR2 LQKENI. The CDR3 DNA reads TGTGCCAGCTCACCGGACAGGGGGCAGGGAAATGAGCAGTTCTTC. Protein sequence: CASSPDRGQGNEQFF.